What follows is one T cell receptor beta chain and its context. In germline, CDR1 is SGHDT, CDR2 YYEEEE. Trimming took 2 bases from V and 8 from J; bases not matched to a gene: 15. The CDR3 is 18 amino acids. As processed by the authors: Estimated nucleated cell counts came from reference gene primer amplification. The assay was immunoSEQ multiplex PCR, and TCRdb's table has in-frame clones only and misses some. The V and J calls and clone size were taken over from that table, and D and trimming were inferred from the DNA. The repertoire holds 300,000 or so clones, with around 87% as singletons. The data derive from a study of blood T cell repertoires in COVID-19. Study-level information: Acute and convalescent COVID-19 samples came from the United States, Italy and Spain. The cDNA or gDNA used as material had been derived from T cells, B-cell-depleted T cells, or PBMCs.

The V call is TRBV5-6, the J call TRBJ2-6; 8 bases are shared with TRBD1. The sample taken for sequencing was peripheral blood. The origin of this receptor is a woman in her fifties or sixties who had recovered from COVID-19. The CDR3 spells CASSLFSIPRTGPNVLTF. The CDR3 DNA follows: TGTGCCAGCAGCTTATTTAGTATCCCACGGACAGGGCCCAACGTCCTGACTTTC.